This TCR beta chain was identified in a study of CD8+ T cells in alopecia areata (dated by TCRdb to between 2018 and 2020). Some background on the complete study: Female C3H/HeJ recipients, 7-10 weeks old, were grafted with skin from C3H/HeJ donors with spontaneous alopecia (roughly 6-13 months old). RNA came from the PAXgene miRNA kit for fixed scalp, the miRNeasy kit for PBMCs, and the RNeasy kit for mouse skin. TCRbeta CDR3 regions were amplified by immunoSEQ multiplex PCR using 35 Vbeta forward and 13 Jbeta reverse primers. To study T cell clonal expansion in alopecia areata, the researchers applied high-throughput TCRbeta sequencing to both the C3H/HeJ mouse model and human patients. On the human side, TCRbeta sequencing was run on scalp tissue and on sorted CD4+ and CD8+ peripheral blood T cells from healthy controls and from alopecia areata patients with either patchy or totalis/universalis disease. Clonality in the scalp was compared among normal scalp (n=4), patchy alopecia areata scalp (n=8), and alopecia totalis/universalis scalp (n=8).

Cells from mouse cutaneous lymph nodes were pooled, stained for CD4, CD8alpha, NKG2D, NKG2ACE and other markers, and then sorted on a BD Influx. Overall results and qualifications from the work: Compared with mice, TCR sequences shared between patients were less clear, possibly partly because of HLA diversity across the patient population. Lesional scalp, especially in alopecia totalis/universalis, showed higher clonality and more expanded CD8+ clones than normal scalp, suggesting antigenic drive. Unlike mouse skin, which is dominated by gammadelta T cells, normal human skin has resident alphabeta T cells that are also sequenced, and this complicates analysis of the scalp TCR repertoire.

About this clone itself: The antigen it binds to is not known. Gene names and germline sequences here are all drawn from mouse data. The read ends 3 residues before the CDR3 terminus; that terminus is restored from the germline J gene.

The library was prepared using the immunoSEQ multiplex PCR assay. RNA was extracted from all samples and reverse transcribed into cDNA as template for TCR sequencing. SuperScript III was used to make first-strand cDNA, primed with a 2:1 mix of oligo-dT and random hexamers. A synthetic immune receptor repertoire was used to measure amplification bias, and any remaining bias was corrected computationally. Libraries were sequenced on Illumina HiSeq with 60 bp reads covering the CDR3, read from J toward V. The authors' analysis ran thus. Raw reads were preprocessed for error removal, and CDR3 was defined according to IMGT conventions as running from the conserved cysteine to phenylalanine. Clonality was computed as 1 minus the Shannon entropy, with the entropy normalized by log2 of the number of productive unique TCRs. Scalp TCRbeta sequences were cross-referenced with sorted blood CD4 and CD8 repertoires so that the CD4 or CD8 identity of scalp clones could be inferred. TCRdb holds this immuneACCESS table with in-frame rearrangements only. Some clones are missing; in checked studies, unresolved V genes explain under half, and the rest has no known cause. V and J calls and clone size are given by that table; D and trimming were obtained from the DNA. In this sample, 290,000 or so clones appear, none counted once only. Jointly, the top ten make up about 1.1% of the sample.

CDR1 is given as FNHDT and CDR2 as SITEND, both from the germline V gene (reference sequence). A distance of 9 bases separates the germline ends of V and J, which lose 4 bases and 7 bases respectively. The CDR3, cysteine through phenylalanine, is 13 amino acids long. The DNA covers only part of the CDR3, 30 bases in frame from base 1. The origin of this receptor is a C3H/HeJ mouse with alopecia areata. The MHC haplotype carried by mice of this strain is H2-k. The chain uses TRBV19 and TRBJ1-6; the D gene is perhaps TRBD1, from 5 matching bases. TRBJ1-6 is noted as an ORF with a role that remains uncertain. The sequenced sample was CD4+ T cells sorted from a lymph node. The CDR3 bases that were read are TGTGCCAGCAGTGTCAGGGAGAATTCGCCC. This codes for CASSVRENSP. The full CDR3 protein reads CASSVRENSPLYF.